Described below is a single TCR beta chain sequence and its context. The antigen remains undetermined. Every donor provided 8.5 to 10 milliliters of peripheral blood. Each sample yielded at least 6 micrograms of PBMC total RNA. This record belongs to a study of blood T cells in healthy people across ages. Study-level points and caveats: Long-lived donors exceeded aged donors in naive CD4+ cells and diversity.

There are 12 residues in the CDR3. The V end was cut by 1 base, the J end by 5 bases, with 5 bases between. Germline loops: CDR1 MGHRA, CDR2 YSYEKL. Then a second PCR, running about 6 to 11 cycles, was carried out with a sample-barcoded 5' primer and a J-beta primer mix. A template-switch adaptor containing 12 random nucleotides labeled each cDNA molecule. TCRdb itself ran the 5' RACE reads through MiXCR, one entry per CDR3 protein. The table records about 1,500,000 distinct CDR3 sequences, over 25% of them present only once. The sequence was collected from a woman in her twenties or thirties in good health. Sequencing was carried out using blood. The gene calls are TRBV4-1 and TRBJ2-5; no definite D call. The CDR3 reads CASSQAMETQYF. CDR3 in DNA: TGCGCCAGCAGCCAAGCCATGGAGACCCAGTACTTC.